This is a list of T cell receptor beta chains from one sample in a study of CD8 T cells in Susac syndrome. Each CDR3 protein gets one entry after TCRdb re-called the immunoSEQ multiplex PCR reads with MiXCR. Of tens of thousands of distinct CDR3 sequences listed, 91% are singletons. The sequencing input was CD8+ T cells from PBMCs. The receptors originated from a human donor with multiple sclerosis. Both conserved end residues are part of each CDR3. The order of the fields is J gene, D gene, clone size, V gene, CDR3 protein, CDR3 DNA. D genes are given only for firm matches. Some rows mark clone size as missing; the rest say once, few, many or name a class of expanded clone.

TRBJ1-5 TRBD1 - TRBV20-1 CSARDMGQGAGQPQHF TGCAGTGCTAGAGATATGGGACAGGGGGCGGGACAGCCCCAGCATTTT
TRBJ2-5 - - TRBV5-1 CASSSRLRGKTQYF TGCGCCAGCAGCTCCCGTTTGAGGGGAAAGACCCAGTACTTC
TRBJ2-7 TRBD1 - TRBV10-3 CAISDSQGEWEQYF TGTGCCATCAGTGATAGTCAGGGGGAGTGGGAGCAGTACTTC
TRBJ2-7 - - TRBV28 CASSAAARPYEQYF TGTGCCAGCAGTGCAGCAGCTCGCCCCTACGAGCAGTACTTC
TRBJ2-7 - - TRBV4-1 CASSQEGPRGPYEQYF TGCGCCAGCAGCCAAGAAGGACCTCGGGGCCCCTACGAGCAGTACTTC
TRBJ1-4 - - TRBV5-8 CASSPRQRGTNEKLFF TGTGCCAGCAGCCCGCGACAGAGGGGGACTAATGAAAAACTGTTTTTT
TRBJ2-1 - - TRBV4-1 CASSQLRDHYNEQFF TGCGCCAGCAGCCAACTCAGAGACCACTACAATGAGCAGTTCTTC
TRBJ2-2 TRBD1 - TRBV20-1 CSATEPQTGPNTGELFF TGCAGTGCTACCGAACCACAGACAGGGCCAAACACCGGGGAGCTGTTTTTT
TRBJ1-1 - - TRBV11-1 CASSFVDVNTEAFF TGTGCCAGCAGCTTCGTGGACGTGAACACTGAAGCTTTCTTT
TRBJ1-2 - - TRBV7-8 CASSSPSTGLPRGYTF TGTGCCAGCAGCTCCCCCTCGACAGGCCTTCCTCGTGGCTACACCTTC
TRBJ2-3 - - TRBV7-9 CATPGSTDTQYF TGTGCCACCCCGGGAAGCACAGATACGCAGTATTTT
TRBJ2-7 - - TRBV30 CAWRATGTYEQYF TGTGCCTGGAGGGCCACAGGGACCTACGAGCAGTACTTC
TRBJ1-1 TRBD1 - TRBV27 CASSAWDRDTEAFF TGTGCCAGCAGTGCTTGGGACAGGGATACTGAAGCTTTCTTT
TRBJ1-2 - few TRBV7-9 CASSLGTNYGYTF TGTGCCAGCAGCCTAGGGACAAACTATGGCTACACCTTC
TRBJ1-5 - once TRBV12-5 CASGPGDSNQPQHF TGTGCTAGTGGTCCAGGCGATAGCAATCAGCCCCAGCATTTT
TRBJ2-7 - - TRBV20-1 CSATIPGGAYEQYF TGCAGTGCCACGATCCCCGGGGGCGCGTACGAGCAGTACTTC
TRBJ2-7 - - TRBV2 CASGGGIYEQYF TGTGCCAGCGGTGGGGGAATCTACGAGCAGTACTTC
TRBJ2-2 TRBD2 - TRBV6-5 CASSYSIAGENTGELFF TGTGCCAGCAGTTACTCCATAGCGGGGGAGAACACCGGGGAGCTGTTTTTT
TRBJ2-1 - - TRBV12-3/TRBV12-4 CASSLTSNNEQFF TGTGCCAGCTCGCTGACCTCTAACAATGAGCAGTTCTTC
TRBJ2-1 - once TRBV11-2 CASSLAPQEGLRYEQFF TGTGCCAGCAGCTTAGCCCCCCAGGAGGGCCTGAGGTATGAGCAGTTCTTC
TRBJ2-1 - - TRBV4-1 CASSQAIFPTVDDQFF TGCGCCAGCAGCCAGGCAATATTTCCAACGGTCGATGACCAGTTCTTC
TRBJ1-2 TRBD1 - TRBV5-1 CASSPIGDRAFGYTF TGCGCCAGCAGCCCGATCGGGGACAGGGCTTTTGGCTACACCTTC
TRBJ2-4 - once TRBV6-6 CASSYSTGTEHIQYF TGTGCCAGCAGTTACTCGACCGGGACCGAACACATTCAGTACTTC
TRBJ1-1 - - TRBV3-1 CASSQDRNGDTEAFF TGTGCCAGCAGCCAAGATCGTAATGGGGACACTGAAGCTTTCTTT
TRBJ1-2 - - TRBV27 CASSWDGFYGYTF TGTGCCAGCAGTTGGGACGGGTTCTATGGCTACACCTTC
TRBJ1-1 - - TRBV28 CASSLGRGSDTEAFF TGTGCCAGCAGTTTGGGCAGGGGTAGTGACACTGAAGCTTTCTTT
TRBJ2-7 - - TRBV28 CASSMGDSSYEQYF TGTGCCAGCAGTATGGGGGACTCGTCCTACGAGCAGTACTTC
TRBJ1-2 - - TRBV28 CASSLGADGYTF TGTGCCAGCAGTCTGGGAGCCGATGGCTACACCTTC
TRBJ2-7 - - TRBV4-3 CASSHGTGNYEQYF TGCGCCAGCAGCCATGGTACTGGGAACTACGAGCAGTACTTC
TRBJ2-6 - - TRBV7-2 CASRIRGPMVSGANVLTF TGTGCCAGCAGGATTCGGGGACCCATGGTCTCTGGGGCCAACGTCCTGACTTTC
TRBJ2-2 - - TRBV6-2/TRBV6-3 CASSPGGPRGRLPSDGELFF TGTGCCAGCAGTCCTGGGGGGCCTCGGGGGAGGCTCCCTTCTGACGGGGAGCTGTTTTTT
TRBJ1-2 TRBD1 - TRBV19 CASTPDRGYGYTF TGTGCCAGTACCCCGGACAGGGGCTATGGCTACACCTTC
TRBJ2-1 TRBD2 - TRBV6-5 CASSFGSGLAYNEQFF TGTGCCAGCAGTTTCGGCTCGGGACTAGCGTACAATGAGCAGTTCTTC
TRBJ1-2 - - TRBV18 CASSPPPNVNYGYTF TGTGCCAGCTCACCACCGCCTAACGTAAACTATGGCTACACCTTC
TRBJ2-3 TRBD2 - TRBV6-4 CASSLAGDPWDTQYF TGTGCCAGCAGTCTAGCGGGAGACCCCTGGGATACGCAGTATTTT
TRBJ2-1 TRBD2 - TRBV5-4 CAMPGLTYNEQFF TGTGCCATGCCGGGACTAACCTACAATGAGCAGTTCTTC
TRBJ2-7 - - TRBV4-1 CASSQDWGSSYEQYF TGCGCCAGCAGCCAAGATTGGGGGAGCTCCTACGAGCAGTACTTC
TRBJ2-2 - - TRBV6-5 CASSYGARVDTGELFF TGTGCCAGCAGTTACGGGGCTAGAGTTGACACCGGGGAGCTGTTTTTT
TRBJ2-7 - - TRBV6-1 CASSAHRAEQYF TGTGCCAGCAGCGCCCACAGGGCCGAGCAGTACTTC
TRBJ2-2 TRBD2 - TRBV3-1 CASSPPSGRLTGELFF TGTGCCAGCAGCCCCCCTAGCGGGAGACTCACCGGGGAGCTGTTTTTT
TRBJ2-5 - - TRBV3-1 CASSQVWAREGKETQYF TGTGCCAGCAGCCAAGTATGGGCCAGGGAAGGGAAAGAGACCCAGTACTTC
TRBJ2-7 - - TRBV7-9 CASSLGGALEQYF TGTGCCAGCAGCTTAGGAGGGGCACTTGAGCAGTACTTC
TRBJ2-7 TRBD1 - TRBV7-9 CASSTTDRGRSYEQYF TGTGCCAGCAGCACCACAGACAGGGGACGGAGCTACGAGCAGTACTTC
TRBJ1-2 TRBD1 - TRBV19 CASSIGGQPNYGYTF TGTGCCAGTAGTATAGGGGGACAGCCCAACTATGGCTACACCTTC
TRBJ2-3 - - TRBV28 CASSLGLKQYF TGTGCCAGCAGTCTTGGACTAAAGCAGTATTTT
TRBJ2-4 - - TRBV5-1 CASSLWGPGENIQYF TGCGCCAGCAGCTTATGGGGGCCGGGGGAAAACATTCAGTACTTC
TRBJ2-5 TRBD1 - TRBV4-3 CASSQERAGGVGETQYF TGCGCCAGCAGCCAAGAACGAGCAGGGGGCGTGGGAGAGACCCAGTACTTC
TRBJ2-1 - - TRBV3-1 CASSQDMGRSYNEQFF TGTGCCAGCAGCCAAGATATGGGGAGATCCTACAATGAGCAGTTCTTC
TRBJ1-4 - - TRBV12-3/TRBV12-4 CASSHTGMYNEKLFF TGTGCCAGCAGTCACACAGGGATGTATAATGAAAAACTGTTTTTT
TRBJ1-2 - - TRBV12-3/TRBV12-4 CASIIGGYYGYTF TGTGCCAGCATTATCGGGGGATACTATGGCTACACCTTC
TRBJ2-5 - - TRBV20-1 CSARGILAYQETQYF TGCAGTGCTAGAGGCATTCTAGCTTACCAAGAGACCCAGTACTTC
TRBJ2-5 - - TRBV5-6 CASSLGAAGAREETQYF TGTGCCAGCAGCTTGGGGGCGGCGGGGGCCAGGGAAGAGACCCAGTACTTC
TRBJ2-1 - - TRBV5-1 CASSPPWNEQFF TGCGCCAGCAGCCCCCCGTGGAATGAGCAGTTCTTC